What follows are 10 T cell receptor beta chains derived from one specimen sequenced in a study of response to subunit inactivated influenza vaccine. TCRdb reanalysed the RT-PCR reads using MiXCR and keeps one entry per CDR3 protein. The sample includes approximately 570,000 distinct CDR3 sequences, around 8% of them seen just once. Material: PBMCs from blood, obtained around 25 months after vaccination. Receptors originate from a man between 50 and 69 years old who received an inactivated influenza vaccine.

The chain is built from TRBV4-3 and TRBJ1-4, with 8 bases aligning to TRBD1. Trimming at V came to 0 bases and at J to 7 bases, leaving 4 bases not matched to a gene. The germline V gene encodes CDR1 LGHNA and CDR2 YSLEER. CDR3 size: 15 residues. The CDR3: CASSQDRGLREKLFF. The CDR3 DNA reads TGCGCCAGCAGCCAAGACAGGGGGCTACGTGAAAAACTGTTTTTT.

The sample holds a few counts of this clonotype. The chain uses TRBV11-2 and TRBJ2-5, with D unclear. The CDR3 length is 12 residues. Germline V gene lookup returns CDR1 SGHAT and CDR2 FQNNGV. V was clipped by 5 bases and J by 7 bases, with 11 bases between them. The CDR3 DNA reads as TGTGCCAGCAGCCCAAAGCAGTTGACCCAGTACTTC. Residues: CASSPKQLTQYF. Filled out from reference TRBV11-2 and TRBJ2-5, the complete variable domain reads EAGVAQSPRYKIIEKRQSVAFWCNPISGHATLYWYQQILGQGPKLLIQFQNNGVVDDSQLPKDRFSAERLKGVDSTLKIQPAKLEDSAVYLCASSPKQLTQYFGPGTRLLVL.

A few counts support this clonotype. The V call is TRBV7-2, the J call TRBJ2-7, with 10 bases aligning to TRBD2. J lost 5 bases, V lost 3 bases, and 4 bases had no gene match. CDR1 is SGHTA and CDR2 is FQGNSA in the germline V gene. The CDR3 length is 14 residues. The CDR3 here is CASSFIAGGHEQYF. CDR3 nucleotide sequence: TGTGCCAGCAGCTTTATAGCGGGAGGCCACGAGCAGTACTTC.

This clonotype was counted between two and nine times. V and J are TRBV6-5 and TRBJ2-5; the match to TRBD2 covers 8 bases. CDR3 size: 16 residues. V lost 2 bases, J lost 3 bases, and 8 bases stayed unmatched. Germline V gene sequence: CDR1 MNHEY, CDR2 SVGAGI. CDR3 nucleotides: TGTGCCAGCAGTTACGTTGCCGGGGGGGCCAAAGAGACCCAGTACTTC. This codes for CASSYVAGGAKETQYF.

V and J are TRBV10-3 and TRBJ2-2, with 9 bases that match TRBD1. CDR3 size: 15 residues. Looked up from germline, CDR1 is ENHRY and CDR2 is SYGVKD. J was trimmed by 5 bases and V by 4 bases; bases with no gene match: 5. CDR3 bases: TGTGCCATCAGTGCGGAGGGGACAGGGACCGGGGAGCTGTTTTTT. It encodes CAISAEGTGTGELFF.

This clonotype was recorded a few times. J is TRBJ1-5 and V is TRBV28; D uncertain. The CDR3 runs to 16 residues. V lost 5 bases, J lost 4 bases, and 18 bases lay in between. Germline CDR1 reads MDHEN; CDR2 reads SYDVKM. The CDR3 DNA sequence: TGTGCCAGCAGTCCACTTAGTGGGTACAGTAATCAGCCCCAGCATTTT. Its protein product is CASSPLSGYSNQPQHF.

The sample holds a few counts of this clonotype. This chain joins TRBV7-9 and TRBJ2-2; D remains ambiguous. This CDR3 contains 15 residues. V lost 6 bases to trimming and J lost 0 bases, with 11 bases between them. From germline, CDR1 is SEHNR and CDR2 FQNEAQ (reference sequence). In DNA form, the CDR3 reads TGTGCCAGCAGTACAGTGGTGGCGAACACCGGGGAGCTGTTTTTT. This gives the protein CASSTVVANTGELFF.

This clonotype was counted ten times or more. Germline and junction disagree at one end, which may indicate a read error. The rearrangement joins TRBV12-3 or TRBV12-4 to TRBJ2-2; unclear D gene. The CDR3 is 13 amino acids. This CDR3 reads CASSLGNIGELFF. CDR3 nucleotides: TGTGCCAGCAGTTTAGGGAACATCGGGGAGCTGTTTTTT.

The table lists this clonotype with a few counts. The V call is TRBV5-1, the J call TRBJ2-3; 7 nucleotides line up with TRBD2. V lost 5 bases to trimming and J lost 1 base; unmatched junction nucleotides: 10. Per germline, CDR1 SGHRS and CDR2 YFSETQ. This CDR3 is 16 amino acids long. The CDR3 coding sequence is TGCGCCAGCAGAGAAAATAGCGGGCCTGGCACAGATACGCAGTATTTT. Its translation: CASRENSGPGTDTQYF.

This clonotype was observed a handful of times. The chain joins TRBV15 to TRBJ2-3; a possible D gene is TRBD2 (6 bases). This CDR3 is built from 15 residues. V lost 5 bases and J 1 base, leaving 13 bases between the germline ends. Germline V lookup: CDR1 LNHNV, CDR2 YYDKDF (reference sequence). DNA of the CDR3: TGTGCCACCAGCCGGCGGGATGGGGGCACAGATACGCAGTATTTT. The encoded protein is CATSRRDGGTDTQYF.